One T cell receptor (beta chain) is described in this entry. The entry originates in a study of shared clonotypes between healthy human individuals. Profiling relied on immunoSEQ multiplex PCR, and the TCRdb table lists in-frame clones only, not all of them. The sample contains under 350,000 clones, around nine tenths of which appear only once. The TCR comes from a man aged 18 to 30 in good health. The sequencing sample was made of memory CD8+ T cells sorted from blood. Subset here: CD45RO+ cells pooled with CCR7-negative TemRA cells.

CDR3 loop: CASLGGLSDGYTF. The CDR3 coding sequence is TGTGCCAGCCTCGGAGGGCTATCGGATGGCTACACCTTC. The rearrangement uses TRBV27 and TRBJ1-2; no clear D gene. Germline V gene data show CDR1 as MNHEY and CDR2 as SMNVEV (reference sequence). The CDR3 sequence is 13 residues long. Trimming left V 8 bases short and J 6 bases short, with 16 bases between.